The rows below give T cell receptor beta chains drawn from one sample of a study of blood T cell repertoires in COVID-19. Here immunoSEQ multiplex PCR was the method, and the copy in TCRdb shows in-frame clones only, minus some. The sample yields around 80,000 clones, around 79% seen once. The sample taken for sequencing was peripheral blood. The receptors were gathered from a man aged 50-59 years with active or convalescent COVID-19. Both conserved end residues are part of each CDR3. The order of the fields is clone size, D gene, V gene, J gene, CDR3 DNA, CDR3 protein. The D gene is left open where the match is weak. Only some rows state a clone size, as once, few, many or a class for expanded clones.

clone size: NA
D gene: TRBD1
V gene: TRBV10-3
J gene: TRBJ2-5
CDR3 DNA: TGTGCCATCAGCGGACAGGGAGGAGGGCAAGAGACCCAGTACTTC
CDR3 protein: CAISGQGGGQETQYF

clone size: NA
D gene: TRBD1
V gene: TRBV6-2/TRBV6-3
J gene: TRBJ2-7
CDR3 DNA: TGTGCCAGCAGTTACGGCCCTGACAGGGGAGGAAAGCAGTACTTC
CDR3 protein: CASSYGPDRGGKQYF

clone size: few
D gene: NA
V gene: TRBV3-1/TRBV3-2
J gene: TRBJ1-3
CDR3 DNA: TGTGCCAGCAGCCAAGATCGGGGAAACACCATATATTTT
CDR3 protein: CASSQDRGNTIYF

clone size: NA
D gene: TRBD1
V gene: TRBV20-1
J gene: TRBJ1-2
CDR3 DNA: TGCAGTGGCAGGGGGCGCGGGGGCTACACCTTC
CDR3 protein: CSGRGRGGYTF

clone size: NA
D gene: TRBD2
V gene: TRBV27
J gene: TRBJ2-5
CDR3 DNA: TGTGCCAGCAGTTTCGCGGGGGGGCCGACGGAGACCCAGTACTTC
CDR3 protein: CASSFAGGPTETQYF

clone size: few
D gene: NA
V gene: TRBV9
J gene: TRBJ1-6
CDR3 DNA: TGTGCCAGCAGCCCGTCAGGCAGCCTCCAAAATTCACCCCTCCACTTT
CDR3 protein: CASSPSGSLQNSPLHF

clone size: few
D gene: NA
V gene: TRBV2
J gene: TRBJ2-5
CDR3 DNA: TGTGCCAGTTCAGGGGAGACCCAGTACTTC
CDR3 protein: CASSGETQYF

clone size: once
D gene: TRBD2
V gene: TRBV30
J gene: TRBJ2-7
CDR3 DNA: TGTGCCTGGAGACCAGCGACTAGCGGGGGGGCCGGGCAGTACTTC
CDR3 protein: CAWRPATSGGAGQYF

clone size: once
D gene: NA
V gene: TRBV4-2
J gene: TRBJ1-2
CDR3 DNA: TGTGCCAGCAGCCAAGAGGGCACCTATGGCTACACCTTC
CDR3 protein: CASSQEGTYGYTF

clone size: NA
D gene: TRBD2
V gene: TRBV7-2
J gene: TRBJ2-5
CDR3 DNA: TGTGCCAGCAGCTTATTCTTCGGGGGGGGGAAGACCCAGTACTTC
CDR3 protein: CASSLFFGGGKTQYF

clone size: NA
D gene: NA
V gene: TRBV10-3
J gene: TRBJ2-2
CDR3 DNA: TGTGCCATCAGTGAGTCACAGAACACCGGGGAGCTGTTTTTT
CDR3 protein: CAISESQNTGELFF

clone size: NA
D gene: NA
V gene: TRBV19
J gene: TRBJ1-2
CDR3 DNA: TGTGCCAGTAGTATTCCCGAGGTCCTGCTTGGTGGCTACACCTTC
CDR3 protein: CASSIPEVLLGGYTF

clone size: NA
D gene: TRBD1
V gene: TRBV2
J gene: TRBJ2-4
CDR3 DNA: TGTGCCAGCAGCCCCGACGGACAGGGAAGCGGGTACTTC
CDR3 protein: CASSPDGQGSGYF

clone size: NA
D gene: TRBD2
V gene: TRBV19
J gene: TRBJ2-5
CDR3 DNA: TGTGCCAGTAGTATCACGGGGGGCCAAGAGACCCAGTACTTC
CDR3 protein: CASSITGGQETQYF

clone size: NA
D gene: NA
V gene: TRBV14
J gene: TRBJ2-1
CDR3 DNA: TGTGCCAGCAGCCAAGACCCGGGGATTGAGCAGTTCTTC
CDR3 protein: CASSQDPGIEQFF

clone size: NA
D gene: NA
V gene: TRBV11-3
J gene: TRBJ2-2
CDR3 DNA: TGTGCCAGCAGTCAAGGGGCCACCGGGGAGCTGTTTTTT
CDR3 protein: CASSQGATGELFF

clone size: NA
D gene: TRBD1
V gene: TRBV5-1
J gene: TRBJ2-1
CDR3 DNA: TGCGCCAGCAGCTTGGTCCCCGGGACAGCCCTTTTCAATGAGCAGTTCTTC
CDR3 protein: CASSLVPGTALFNEQFF

clone size: NA
D gene: NA
V gene: TRBV6-8
J gene: TRBJ2-7
CDR3 DNA: TGTGCCAGCAGACCCGACGGGGAGCAGTACTTC
CDR3 protein: CASRPDGEQYF

clone size: NA
D gene: NA
V gene: TRBV25-1
J gene: TRBJ1-1
CDR3 DNA: TGTGCCAGCAGTGAATTCGACAGTATGAACACTGAAGCTTTCTTT
CDR3 protein: CASSEFDSMNTEAFF

clone size: NA
D gene: NA
V gene: TRBV6-2/TRBV6-3
J gene: TRBJ1-5
CDR3 DNA: TGTGCCAGCAGTTACTCCCGGGATCAGCCCCAGCATTTT
CDR3 protein: CASSYSRDQPQHF

clone size: NA
D gene: NA
V gene: TRBV19
J gene: TRBJ2-7
CDR3 DNA: TGTGCCAGTAGTCTGGGGGGGGCCTACTACGAGCAGTACTTC
CDR3 protein: CASSLGGAYYEQYF

clone size: NA
D gene: NA
V gene: TRBV5-1
J gene: TRBJ2-5
CDR3 DNA: TGCGCCAGCAGTGCGGGTGGGGGGACCCCCCAAGAGACCCAGTACTTC
CDR3 protein: CASSAGGGTPQETQYF

clone size: NA
D gene: NA
V gene: TRBV10-3
J gene: TRBJ1-1
CDR3 DNA: TGTGCCATCAGTGAAGGCAGGCCCGGTGCTGAAGCTTTCTTT
CDR3 protein: CAISEGRPGAEAFF

clone size: NA
D gene: NA
V gene: TRBV10-3
J gene: TRBJ2-3
CDR3 DNA: TGTGCCATCAGTGGGCGGGATTACTCTAGCACAGATACGCAGTATTTT
CDR3 protein: CAISGRDYSSTDTQYF

clone size: NA
D gene: NA
V gene: TRBV19
J gene: TRBJ1-5
CDR3 DNA: TGTGCCAGTAGCGACTCCTGGAAGGGGAGCAATCAGCCCCAGCATTTT
CDR3 protein: CASSDSWKGSNQPQHF

clone size: NA
D gene: TRBD2
V gene: TRBV18
J gene: TRBJ2-1
CDR3 DNA: TGTGCCAGCTCCCTTTCCGGGGGGAAGAATGAGCAGTTCTTC
CDR3 protein: CASSLSGGKNEQFF

clone size: NA
D gene: NA
V gene: TRBV21-1
J gene: TRBJ2-3
CDR3 DNA: TGTGCCAGCAGCAAAGAGAGGGAGGGCACAGATACGCAGTATTTT
CDR3 protein: CASSKEREGTDTQYF

clone size: few
D gene: TRBD1
V gene: TRBV10-3
J gene: TRBJ1-2
CDR3 DNA: TGTGCCATCAGTGGGACAGGGGACTATGGCTACACCTTC
CDR3 protein: CAISGTGDYGYTF

clone size: NA
D gene: TRBD2
V gene: TRBV3-1/TRBV3-2
J gene: TRBJ2-3
CDR3 DNA: TGTGCCAGCAGCCAAGATCTTGGGGGTAGCGGGGGACCGCAGTATTTT
CDR3 protein: CASSQDLGGSGGPQYF

clone size: NA
D gene: TRBD1
V gene: TRBV5-1
J gene: TRBJ1-2
CDR3 DNA: TGCGCCAGCAGCTACGGGGACAGGGCGGATGGCTACACCTTC
CDR3 protein: CASSYGDRADGYTF

clone size: NA
D gene: NA
V gene: TRBV7-2
J gene: TRBJ2-3
CDR3 DNA: TGTGCCAGCAGCTTAGCTCATGGTCAGGCGGGCCTCACAGATACGCAGTATTTT
CDR3 protein: CASSLAHGQAGLTDTQYF

clone size: NA
D gene: TRBD2
V gene: TRBV7-2
J gene: TRBJ2-1
CDR3 DNA: TGTGCCAGCAGCTTAGGACTAGCGGGGGGTTGGAATGAGCAGTTCTTC
CDR3 protein: CASSLGLAGGWNEQFF

clone size: NA
D gene: NA
V gene: TRBV11-3
J gene: TRBJ1-1
CDR3 DNA: TGTGCCAGCAGCTTAGGGCCCGGGTCTGAAGCTTTCTTT
CDR3 protein: CASSLGPGSEAFF

clone size: many
D gene: TRBD1
V gene: TRBV6-5
J gene: TRBJ1-2
CDR3 DNA: TGTGCCAGCAGCCCCGGGACAGCCTCCTATGGCTACACCTTC
CDR3 protein: CASSPGTASYGYTF

clone size: few
D gene: TRBD1
V gene: TRBV7-9
J gene: TRBJ1-6
CDR3 DNA: TGTGCCAGCAGCTTGGGGACAGGGGGCAAATCACCCCTCCACTTT
CDR3 protein: CASSLGTGGKSPLHF

clone size: NA
D gene: NA
V gene: TRBV18
J gene: TRBJ2-1
CDR3 DNA: TGTGCCAGCTCACCTACAGGGTCGGGGCAGTTCTTC
CDR3 protein: CASSPTGSGQFF

clone size: NA
D gene: NA
V gene: TRBV7-8
J gene: TRBJ2-7
CDR3 DNA: TGTGCCAGCAGCGCTAGCCAGGCCTCCTACGAGCAGTACTTC
CDR3 protein: CASSASQASYEQYF

clone size: NA
D gene: NA
V gene: TRBV6-5
J gene: TRBJ1-6
CDR3 DNA: TGTGCCAGCAGGGCTCAGGGTTCCGGATCACCCCTCCACTTT
CDR3 protein: CASRAQGSGSPLHF

clone size: NA
D gene: NA
V gene: TRBV7-2
J gene: TRBJ1-2
CDR3 DNA: TGTGCCAGCAGCTTAACCTACTCTAACTATGGCTACACCTTC
CDR3 protein: CASSLTYSNYGYTF

clone size: NA
D gene: NA
V gene: TRBV18
J gene: TRBJ2-3
CDR3 DNA: TGTGCCAGCGGCACAGGGACCACAGATACGCAGTATTTT
CDR3 protein: CASGTGTTDTQYF

clone size: NA
D gene: TRBD2
V gene: TRBV18
J gene: TRBJ2-5
CDR3 DNA: TGTGCCAGCTCACCCCCCGCATGGAAGACTAGCGGGGGCGAGGAGACCCAGTACTTC
CDR3 protein: CASSPPAWKTSGGEETQYF

clone size: NA
D gene: TRBD2
V gene: TRBV4-1
J gene: TRBJ2-5
CDR3 DNA: TGCGCCAGCAGCGAAAGCGGGGGGGACCAAGAGACCCAGTACTTC
CDR3 protein: CASSESGGDQETQYF

clone size: NA
D gene: TRBD2
V gene: TRBV7-6
J gene: TRBJ2-1
CDR3 DNA: TGTGCCAGCCGCCCCGGCCTAGCGGGGCCCTTCGATGAGCAGTTCTTC
CDR3 protein: CASRPGLAGPFDEQFF

clone size: NA
D gene: TRBD1
V gene: TRBV19
J gene: TRBJ2-5
CDR3 DNA: TGTGCCAGTAGTATACTGCCGCGACAGGGCGAGACCCAGTACTTC
CDR3 protein: CASSILPRQGETQYF

clone size: NA
D gene: TRBD1
V gene: TRBV6-5
J gene: TRBJ1-1
CDR3 DNA: TGTGCAGCGAAGGCAGGGGGTATCAACACTGAAGCTTTCTTT
CDR3 protein: CAAKAGGINTEAFF

clone size: NA
D gene: TRBD2
V gene: TRBV9
J gene: TRBJ2-2
CDR3 DNA: TGTGCCAGCAGCGCGGGACTAGCGCCGAACACCGGGGAGCTGTTTTTT
CDR3 protein: CASSAGLAPNTGELFF

clone size: once
D gene: TRBD1
V gene: TRBV6-6
J gene: TRBJ1-4
CDR3 DNA: TGTGCCAGCACTCCCGCCGTGCGACAGGGGGCCGGAAAACTGTTTTTT
CDR3 protein: CASTPAVRQGAGKLFF

clone size: once
D gene: TRBD1
V gene: TRBV11-3
J gene: TRBJ2-1
CDR3 DNA: TGTGCCAGCAGCCGAGCTGACAGGGGGCGACTCAATGAGCAGTTCTTC
CDR3 protein: CASSRADRGRLNEQFF

clone size: NA
D gene: NA
V gene: TRBV6-5
J gene: TRBJ2-7
CDR3 DNA: TGTGCCAGCAGTTACGCCAGAATTAACTACGAGCAGTACTTC
CDR3 protein: CASSYARINYEQYF

clone size: few
D gene: NA
V gene: TRBV6-4
J gene: TRBJ1-1
CDR3 DNA: TGTGCCCCCCGGGGGAGGAACACTGAAGCTTTCTTT
CDR3 protein: CAPRGRNTEAFF

clone size: NA
D gene: TRBD1
V gene: TRBV9
J gene: TRBJ1-3
CDR3 DNA: TGTGCCAGCACACGGGACAGGGGACCTTACTCTGGAAACACCATATATTTT
CDR3 protein: CASTRDRGPYSGNTIYF

clone size: NA
D gene: NA
V gene: TRBV28
J gene: TRBJ1-2
CDR3 DNA: TGTGCCAGCAGTTTGGAGGACGCTTACTATGGCTACACCTTC
CDR3 protein: CASSLEDAYYGYTF

clone size: NA
D gene: NA
V gene: TRBV5-1
J gene: TRBJ2-3
CDR3 DNA: TGCGCCAGCTCTTGGCGGGCTAGCACAGATACGCAGTATTTT
CDR3 protein: CASSWRASTDTQYF

clone size: NA
D gene: NA
V gene: TRBV5-1
J gene: TRBJ2-1
CDR3 DNA: TGCGCCAGCAGCTTGGAACGAGCGGAGCAGTTCTTC
CDR3 protein: CASSLERAEQFF

clone size: NA
D gene: TRBD1
V gene: TRBV2
J gene: TRBJ1-1
CDR3 DNA: TGTGCCACCCCAGGGGGCTCTAGGAACACTGAAGCTTTCTTT
CDR3 protein: CATPGGSRNTEAFF